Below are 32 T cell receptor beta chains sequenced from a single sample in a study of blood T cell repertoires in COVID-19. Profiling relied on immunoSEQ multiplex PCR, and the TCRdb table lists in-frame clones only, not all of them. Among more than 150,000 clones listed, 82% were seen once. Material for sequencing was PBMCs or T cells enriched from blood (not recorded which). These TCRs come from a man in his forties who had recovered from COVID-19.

The CDR3 coding sequence is TGTGCCAGCAGCGTCCTGGAGCGGGATTACACAGATACGCAGTATTTT. This encodes CASSVLERDYTDTQYF. The chain combines TRBV9 with TRBJ2-3; 7 nucleotides line up with TRBD2. Germline lookup yields CDR1 SGDLS and CDR2 YYNGEE. V dropped 2 bases and J dropped 2; count of bases not matched to a gene: 8. The CDR3 extends over 16 amino acids.

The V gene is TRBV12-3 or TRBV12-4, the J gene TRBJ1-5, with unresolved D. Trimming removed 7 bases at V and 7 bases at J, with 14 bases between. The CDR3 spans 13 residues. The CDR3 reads CASTPQRWQPQHF. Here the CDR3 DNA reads TGTGCCAGCACCCCCCAGCGTTGGCAGCCCCAGCATTTT.

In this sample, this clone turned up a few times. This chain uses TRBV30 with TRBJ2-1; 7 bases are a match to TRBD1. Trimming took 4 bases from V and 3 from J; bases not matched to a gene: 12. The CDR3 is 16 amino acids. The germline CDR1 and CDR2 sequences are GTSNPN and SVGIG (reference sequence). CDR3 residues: CAWNTLQGTFYNEQFF. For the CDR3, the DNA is TGTGCCTGGAATACTTTACAGGGGACCTTCTACAATGAGCAGTTCTTC.

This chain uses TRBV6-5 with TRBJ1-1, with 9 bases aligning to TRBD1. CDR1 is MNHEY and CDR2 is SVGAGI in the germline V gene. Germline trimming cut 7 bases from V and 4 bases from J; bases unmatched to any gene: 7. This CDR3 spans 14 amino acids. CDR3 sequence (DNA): TGTGCCAGCACTCCGGACAGGGGATTCACTGAAGCTTTCTTT. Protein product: CASTPDRGFTEAFF.

The CDR3 sequence is CASSQGLAGANEQFF. CDR3 DNA: TGCGCCAGCAGCCAAGGTCTAGCGGGCGCCAATGAGCAGTTCTTC. The chain joins TRBV4-3 to TRBJ2-1; 8 nucleotides align to TRBD2. Per the germline V gene, CDR1 is LGHNA and CDR2 is YSLEER. The CDR3 spans 15 residues. V gave up 1 base and J gave up 6 bases; unmatched junction bases: 5.

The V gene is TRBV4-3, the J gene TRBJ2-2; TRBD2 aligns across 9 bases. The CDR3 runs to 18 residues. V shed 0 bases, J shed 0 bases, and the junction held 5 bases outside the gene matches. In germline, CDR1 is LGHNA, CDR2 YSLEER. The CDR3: CASSQEGSGRSNTGELFF. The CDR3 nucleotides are TGCGCCAGCAGCCAAGAGGGAAGCGGGAGGTCGAACACCGGGGAGCTGTTTTTT.

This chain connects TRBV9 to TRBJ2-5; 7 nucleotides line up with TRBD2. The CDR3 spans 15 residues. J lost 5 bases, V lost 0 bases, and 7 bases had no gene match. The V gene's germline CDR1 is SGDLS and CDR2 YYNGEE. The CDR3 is CASSVGDLGGETQYF. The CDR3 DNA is TGTGCCAGCAGCGTAGGGGACCTGGGAGGGGAGACCCAGTACTTC.

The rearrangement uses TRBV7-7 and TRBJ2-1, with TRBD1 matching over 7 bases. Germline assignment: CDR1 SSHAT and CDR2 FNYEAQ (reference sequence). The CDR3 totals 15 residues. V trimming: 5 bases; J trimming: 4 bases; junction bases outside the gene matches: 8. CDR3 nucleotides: TGTGCCAGCAGCCTCGGGACAGCCATTTACAATGAGCAGTTCTTC. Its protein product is CASSLGTAIYNEQFF.

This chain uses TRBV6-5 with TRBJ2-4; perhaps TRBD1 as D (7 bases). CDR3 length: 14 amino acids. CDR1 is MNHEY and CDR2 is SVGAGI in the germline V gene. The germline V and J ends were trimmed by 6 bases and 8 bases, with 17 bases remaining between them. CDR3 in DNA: TGTGCCAGCAGCCTTTACAGGGGAGGAGACATTCAGTACTTC. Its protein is CASSLYRGGDIQYF.

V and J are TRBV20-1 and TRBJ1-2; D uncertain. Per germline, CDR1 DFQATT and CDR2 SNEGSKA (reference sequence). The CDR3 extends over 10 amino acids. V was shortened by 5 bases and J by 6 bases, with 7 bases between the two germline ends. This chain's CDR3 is CSAHSNGYTF. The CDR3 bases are TGCAGTGCTCACTCGAATGGCTACACCTTC.

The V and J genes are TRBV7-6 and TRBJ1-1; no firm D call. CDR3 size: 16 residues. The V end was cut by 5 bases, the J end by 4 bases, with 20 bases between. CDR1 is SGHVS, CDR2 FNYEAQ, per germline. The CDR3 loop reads CASSMRLGVTPTEAFF. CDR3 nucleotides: TGTGCCAGCAGCATGCGGCTCGGGGTGACCCCCACTGAAGCTTTCTTT.

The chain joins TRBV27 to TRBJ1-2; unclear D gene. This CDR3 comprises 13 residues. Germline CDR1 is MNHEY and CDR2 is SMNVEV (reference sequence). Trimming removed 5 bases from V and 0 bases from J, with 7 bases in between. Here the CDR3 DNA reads TGTGCCAGCAGTCCCTACCCTAACTATGGCTACACCTTC. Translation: CASSPYPNYGYTF.

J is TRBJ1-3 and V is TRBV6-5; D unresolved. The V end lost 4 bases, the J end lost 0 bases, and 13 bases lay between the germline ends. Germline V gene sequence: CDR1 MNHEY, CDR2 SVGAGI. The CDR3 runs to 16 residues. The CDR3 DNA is TGTGCCAGCAGTTCCCTCGGGGAGCACTCTGGAAACACCATATATTTT. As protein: CASSSLGEHSGNTIYF.

The CDR3, as DNA: TGTGCCAGCAGCTTGGAGGGAAGCTCCTACAATGAGCAGTTCTTC. It translates to CASSLEGSSYNEQFF. The chain couples TRBV7-3 to TRBJ2-1, with a tentative D call TRBD2 (6 bases). Germline CDR1 SGHTA, CDR2 FQGTGA. This CDR3 comprises 15 residues. V shed 3 bases and J shed 0 bases, with 9 bases lying between them.

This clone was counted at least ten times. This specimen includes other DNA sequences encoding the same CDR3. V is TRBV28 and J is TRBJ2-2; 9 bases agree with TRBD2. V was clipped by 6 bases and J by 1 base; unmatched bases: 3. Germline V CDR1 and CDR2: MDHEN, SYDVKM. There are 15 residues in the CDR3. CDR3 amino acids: CASRPTSGNTGELFF. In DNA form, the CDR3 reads TGTGCCAGCAGGCCGACTAGCGGGAACACCGGGGAGCTGTTTTTT.

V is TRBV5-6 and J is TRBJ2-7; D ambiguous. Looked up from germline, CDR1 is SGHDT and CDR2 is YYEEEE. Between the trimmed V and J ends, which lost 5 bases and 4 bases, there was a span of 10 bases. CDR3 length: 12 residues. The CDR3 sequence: CASSLRSYEQYV. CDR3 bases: TGTGCCAGCAGTCTCAGATCTTACGAGCAGTACGTC.

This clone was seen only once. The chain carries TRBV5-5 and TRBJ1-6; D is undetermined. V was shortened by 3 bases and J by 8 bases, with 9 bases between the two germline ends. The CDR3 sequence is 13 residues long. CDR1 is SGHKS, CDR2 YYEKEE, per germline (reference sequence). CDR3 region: CASSSTRYSPLHF. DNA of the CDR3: TGTGCCAGCAGCTCAACTAGATATTCACCCCTCCACTTT.

The DNA of the CDR3 is TGTGCCAGCAGCCTGATGGACAGGGGAGGGAATGAGCAGTTCTTC. Translating gives CASSLMDRGGNEQFF. This chain connects TRBV5-4 to TRBJ2-1; TRBD1 agrees at 9 bases. Germline loops: CDR1 SGHNT, CDR2 YYREEE (reference sequence). J was trimmed by 7 bases and V by 4 bases; bases with no gene match: 9. The CDR3 loop spans 15 amino acids.

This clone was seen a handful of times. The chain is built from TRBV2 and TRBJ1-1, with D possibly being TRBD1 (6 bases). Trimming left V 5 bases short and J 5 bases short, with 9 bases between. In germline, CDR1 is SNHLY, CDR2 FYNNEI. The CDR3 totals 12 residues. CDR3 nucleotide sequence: TGTGCCAGCAGTACAGGGATTACTGAAGCTTTCTTT. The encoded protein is CASSTGITEAFF.

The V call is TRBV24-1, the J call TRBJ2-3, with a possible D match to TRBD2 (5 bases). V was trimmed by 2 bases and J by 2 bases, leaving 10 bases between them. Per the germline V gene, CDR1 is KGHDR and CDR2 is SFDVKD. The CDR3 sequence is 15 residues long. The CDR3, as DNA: TGTGCCACCAGTGATTCGGGATCCTACACAGATACGCAGTATTTT. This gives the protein CATSDSGSYTDTQYF.

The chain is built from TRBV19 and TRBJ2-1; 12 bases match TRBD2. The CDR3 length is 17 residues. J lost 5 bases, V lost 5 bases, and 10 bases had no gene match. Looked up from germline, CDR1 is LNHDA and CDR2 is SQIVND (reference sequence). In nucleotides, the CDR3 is TGTGCCAGTAGTCACATACCGGGACTAGCGGGCCACAATGAGCAGTTCTTC. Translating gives CASSHIPGLAGHNEQFF.

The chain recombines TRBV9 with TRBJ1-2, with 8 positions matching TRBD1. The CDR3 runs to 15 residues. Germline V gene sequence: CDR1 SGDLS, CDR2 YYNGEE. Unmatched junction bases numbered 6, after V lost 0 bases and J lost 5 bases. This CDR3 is CASSVAAGGYYGYTF. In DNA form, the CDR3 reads TGTGCCAGCAGCGTAGCTGCAGGGGGCTATTATGGCTACACCTTC.

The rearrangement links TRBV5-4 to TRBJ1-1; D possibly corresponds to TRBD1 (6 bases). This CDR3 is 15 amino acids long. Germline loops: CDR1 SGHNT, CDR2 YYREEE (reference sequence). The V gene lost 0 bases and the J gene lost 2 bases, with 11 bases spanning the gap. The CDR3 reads CASSLDTGSNTEAFF. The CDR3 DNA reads TGTGCCAGCAGCTTGGACACAGGGAGCAACACTGAAGCTTTCTTT.

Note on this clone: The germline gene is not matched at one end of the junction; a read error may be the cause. CDR3: CASSLTGSNNEQFF. In DNA form, the CDR3 reads TGTGCCAGTAGTTTGACAGGCTCCAACAATGAGCAGTTCTTC. V usage is TRBV19 and J usage is TRBJ2-1; D may be TRBD1 (6 bases). The germline V gene encodes CDR1 LNHDA and CDR2 SQIVND (reference sequence). There are 14 residues in the CDR3.

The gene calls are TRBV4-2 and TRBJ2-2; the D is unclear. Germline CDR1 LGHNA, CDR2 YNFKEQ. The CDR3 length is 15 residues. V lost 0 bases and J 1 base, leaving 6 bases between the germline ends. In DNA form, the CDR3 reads TGTGCCAGCAGCCAAGACAGATTGAACACCGGGGAGCTGTTTTTT. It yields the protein CASSQDRLNTGELFF.

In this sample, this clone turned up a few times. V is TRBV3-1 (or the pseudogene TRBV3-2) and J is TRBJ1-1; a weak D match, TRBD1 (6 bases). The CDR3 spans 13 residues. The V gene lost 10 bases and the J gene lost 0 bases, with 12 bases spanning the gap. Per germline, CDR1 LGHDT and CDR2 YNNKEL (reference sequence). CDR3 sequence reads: CATRTELNTEAFF. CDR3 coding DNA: TGTGCCACCAGGACAGAACTGAACACTGAAGCTTTCTTT.

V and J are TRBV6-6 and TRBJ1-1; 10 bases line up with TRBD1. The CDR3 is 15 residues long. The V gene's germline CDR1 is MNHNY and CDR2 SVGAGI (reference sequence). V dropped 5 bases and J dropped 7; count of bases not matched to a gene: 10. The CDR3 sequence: CASSARDRGVGEAFF. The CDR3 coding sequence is TGTGCCAGCAGTGCCCGGGACAGGGGAGTGGGTGAAGCTTTCTTT.

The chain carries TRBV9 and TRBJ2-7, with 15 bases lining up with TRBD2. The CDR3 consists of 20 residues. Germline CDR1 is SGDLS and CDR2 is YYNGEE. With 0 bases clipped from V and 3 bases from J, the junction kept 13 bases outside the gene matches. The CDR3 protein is CASSVGPGLAGGDINYEQYF. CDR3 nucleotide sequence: TGTGCCAGCAGCGTAGGCCCGGGACTAGCGGGAGGCGATATAAACTACGAGCAGTACTTC.

The CDR3 reads CASRIRAGADQETQYF. CDR3 nucleotide sequence: TGTGCCAGCAGGATTAGAGCGGGAGCTGACCAAGAGACCCAGTACTTC. The gene calls are TRBV7-2 and TRBJ2-5; 8 bases are shared with TRBD2. Germline CDR1 reads SGHTA; CDR2 reads FQGNSA. This CDR3 is 16 amino acids long. The trim removed 6 bases at V and 0 bases at J, leaving 9 bases unmatched.

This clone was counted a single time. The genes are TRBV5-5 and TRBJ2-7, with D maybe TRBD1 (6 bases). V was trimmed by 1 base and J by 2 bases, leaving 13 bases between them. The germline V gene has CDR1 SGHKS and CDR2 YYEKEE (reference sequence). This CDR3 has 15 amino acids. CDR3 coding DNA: TGTGCCAGCAGCTTGAGGTGGGACACAGCCTACGAGCAGTACTTC. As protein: CASSLRWDTAYEQYF.

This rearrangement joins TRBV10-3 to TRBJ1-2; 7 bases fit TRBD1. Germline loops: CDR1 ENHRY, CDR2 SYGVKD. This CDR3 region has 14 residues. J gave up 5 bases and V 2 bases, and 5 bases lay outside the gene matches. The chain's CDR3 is CAISEGTAMYGYTF. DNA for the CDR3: TGTGCCATCAGTGAGGGGACAGCGATGTATGGCTACACCTTC.

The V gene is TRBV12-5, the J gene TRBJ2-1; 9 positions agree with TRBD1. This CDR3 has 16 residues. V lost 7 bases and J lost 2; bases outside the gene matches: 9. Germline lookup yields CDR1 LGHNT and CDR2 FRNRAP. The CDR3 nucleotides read TGTGCTAGTGCACTTCTTGGACAGGGGCCCTACAATGAGCAGTTCTTC. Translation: CASALLGQGPYNEQFF. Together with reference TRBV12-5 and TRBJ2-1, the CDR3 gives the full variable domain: DARVTQTPRHKVTEMGQEVTMRCQPILGHNTVFWYRQTMMQGLELLAYFRNRAPLDDSGMPKDRFSAEMPDATLATLKIQPSEPRDSAVYFCASALLGQGPYNEQFFGPGTRLTVL.